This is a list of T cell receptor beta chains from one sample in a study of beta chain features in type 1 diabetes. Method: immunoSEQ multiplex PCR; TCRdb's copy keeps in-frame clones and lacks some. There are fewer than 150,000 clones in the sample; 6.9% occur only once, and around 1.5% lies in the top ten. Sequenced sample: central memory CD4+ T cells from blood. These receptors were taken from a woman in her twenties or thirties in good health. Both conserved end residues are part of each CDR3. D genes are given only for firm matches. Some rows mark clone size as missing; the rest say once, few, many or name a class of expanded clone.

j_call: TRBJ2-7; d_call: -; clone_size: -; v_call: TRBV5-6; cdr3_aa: CASSTAYEQYF; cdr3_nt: TGTGCCAGCAGTACGGCCTACGAGCAGTACTTC
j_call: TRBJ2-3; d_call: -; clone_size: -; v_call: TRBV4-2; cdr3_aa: CASSQDTGSTDTQYF; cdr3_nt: TGTGCCAGCAGCCAAGATACAGGGAGCACAGATACGCAGTATTTT
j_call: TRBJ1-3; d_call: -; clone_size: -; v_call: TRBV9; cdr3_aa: CASSQDADFGNTIYF; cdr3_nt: TGTGCCAGCAGCCAAGACGCGGACTTTGGAAACACCATATATTTT
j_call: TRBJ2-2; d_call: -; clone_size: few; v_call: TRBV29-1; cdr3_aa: CSADSAVSANTGELFF; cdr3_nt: TGCAGCGCCGATTCAGCGGTTAGCGCGAACACCGGGGAGCTGTTTTTT
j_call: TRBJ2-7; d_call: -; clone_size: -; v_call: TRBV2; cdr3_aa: CASSEVGGAEQYF; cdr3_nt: TGTGCCAGCAGTGAAGTGGGGGGGGCCGAGCAGTACTTC
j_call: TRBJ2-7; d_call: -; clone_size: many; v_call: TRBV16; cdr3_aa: CASSQDWSSGGEQYF; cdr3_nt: TGTGCCAGCAGCCAAGACTGGAGTAGCGGCGGTGAGCAGTACTTC
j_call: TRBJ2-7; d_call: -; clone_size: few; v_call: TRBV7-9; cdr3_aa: CASSRYGETYEQYF; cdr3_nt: TGTGCCAGCAGTCGATACGGGGAGACCTACGAGCAGTACTTC
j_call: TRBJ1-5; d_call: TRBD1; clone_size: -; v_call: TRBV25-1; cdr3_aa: CANSDRGRQPQHF; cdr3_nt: TGTGCCAACTCCGACAGGGGAAGGCAGCCCCAGCATTTT
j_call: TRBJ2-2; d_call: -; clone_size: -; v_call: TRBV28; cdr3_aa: CATEMATGELFF; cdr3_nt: TGTGCCACCGAAATGGCCACCGGGGAGCTGTTTTTT
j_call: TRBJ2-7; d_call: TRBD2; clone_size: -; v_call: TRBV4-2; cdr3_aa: CASSRASGSYEQYF; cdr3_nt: TGTGCCAGCAGTCGGGCGAGCGGGAGTTACGAGCAGTACTTC
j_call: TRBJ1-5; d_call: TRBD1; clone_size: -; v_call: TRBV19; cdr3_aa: CASRDRVRRNNQPQHF; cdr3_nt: TGTGCCAGTAGGGACAGGGTACGACGGAACAATCAGCCCCAGCATTTT
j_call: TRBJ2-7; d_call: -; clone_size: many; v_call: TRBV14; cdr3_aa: CASSLGGAGGEQYF; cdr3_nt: TGTGCCAGCAGCCTTGGGGGGGCCGGAGGTGAGCAGTACTTC
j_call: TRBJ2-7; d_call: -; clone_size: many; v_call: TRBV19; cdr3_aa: CASCAAAGVAEQYF; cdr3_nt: TGTGCCAGTTGTGCGGCGGCAGGGGTAGCCGAGCAGTACTTC
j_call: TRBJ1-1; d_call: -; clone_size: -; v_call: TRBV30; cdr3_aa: CAWKGQTNTEAFF; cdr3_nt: TGTGCCTGGAAAGGACAGACGAACACTGAAGCTTTCTTT
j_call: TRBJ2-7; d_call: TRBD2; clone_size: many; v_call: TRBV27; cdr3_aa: CASSPSGSLPYEQYF; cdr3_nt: TGTGCCAGCAGCCCTAGCGGGAGCCTTCCCTACGAGCAGTACTTC
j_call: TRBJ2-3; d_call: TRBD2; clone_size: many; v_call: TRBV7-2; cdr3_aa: CASSPPGLAFADTQYF; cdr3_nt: TGTGCCAGCAGCCCGCCCGGACTAGCATTCGCAGATACGCAGTATTTT
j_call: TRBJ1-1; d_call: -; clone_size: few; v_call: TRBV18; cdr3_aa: CASSSHREGEAFF; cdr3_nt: TGTGCCAGCTCATCCCACAGGGAGGGTGAAGCTTTCTTT
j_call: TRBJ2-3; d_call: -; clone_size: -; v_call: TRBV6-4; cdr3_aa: CASSVSAADTQYF; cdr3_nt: TGTGCCAGCAGTGTGAGCGCGGCAGATACGCAGTATTTT
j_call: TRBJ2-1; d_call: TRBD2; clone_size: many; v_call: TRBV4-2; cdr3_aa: CASSQASTSGYNEQFF; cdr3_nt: TGTGCCAGCAGCCAAGCGTCGACTAGCGGGTACAATGAGCAGTTCTTC
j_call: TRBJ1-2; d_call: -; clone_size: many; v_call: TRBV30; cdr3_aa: CAGTTQGQVYGYTF; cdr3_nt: TGTGCCGGAACCACACAGGGCCAGGTCTATGGCTACACCTTC
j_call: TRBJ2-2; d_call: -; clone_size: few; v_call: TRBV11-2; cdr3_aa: CASSLQTNTGELFF; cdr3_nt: TGTGCCAGCAGCTTACAGACAAACACCGGGGAGCTGTTTTTT
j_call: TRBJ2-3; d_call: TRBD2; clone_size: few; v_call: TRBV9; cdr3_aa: CASSVLAGGTDTQYF; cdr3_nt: TGTGCCAGCAGCGTTTTAGCGGGAGGGACAGATACGCAGTATTTT
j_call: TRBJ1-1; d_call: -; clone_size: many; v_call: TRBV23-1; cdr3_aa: CASKKRIGYNTEAFF; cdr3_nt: TGCGCCAGCAAAAAAAGGATCGGGTATAACACTGAAGCTTTCTTT
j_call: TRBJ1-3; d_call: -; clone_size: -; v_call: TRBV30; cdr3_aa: CAWSQGSPGNTIYF; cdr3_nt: TGTGCCTGGAGTCAGGGGAGTCCTGGAAACACCATATATTTT